The present entry profiles one T cell receptor (beta chain) with its context. Its recognized antigen is unknown. The record has no base qualities; no much larger clone is one base away. The cohort comprised 25 to 30 patients with locally advanced or metastatic urothelial carcinoma treated at Memorial Sloan Kettering on a trial protocol. Peripheral blood mononuclear cells were collected pretreatment and during treatment, with between 1 and 8 total time points obtained per patient. The Qiagen DNeasy Blood extraction kit was used to purify genomic DNA from total PBMCs and tumor samples. PBMCs were collected pretreatment and during treatment, and were isolated and stored as previously described. The data were taken from a study of PD-L1 blockade in urothelial cancer (dated by TCRdb to the late 2010s). As for the study more broadly: All patients started therapy around 2014 and received atezolizumab 1,200 mg intravenously every 3 weeks. Pretreatment tumor samples and matched peripheral blood, collected serially before and after atezolizumab treatment, underwent TCR sequencing. About 85% of the 29 patients were identified as males with urothelial cancer of bladder origin, and a prior smoking history was reported by 18 of 29 patients. Pretreatment blood TCR-seq was available for about 28 patients, at least one posttreatment blood collection was obtained for roughly 24 patients, and tumor TCR-seq was available for roughly 24 patients. Blood samples were analyzed at 3 weeks after treatment start (second dose) and at 6 weeks after treatment start. An ECOG performance status of 0 or 1 was recorded for the patients, and 0 to 3 prior chemotherapy regimens had been received by the patients. In the same patients, whole exome sequencing and RNA sequencing of pretreatment tumors were performed in addition to TCR sequencing. Blood samples gave median yields of around 140,000 T cells and tens of thousands of unique TCRs, along with a median clonality of roughly 0.08. Durable clinical benefit was achieved by nine patients and was not achieved by 20 patients. Somatic, immune and clinical correlates of response to PD-L1 blockade with atezolizumab in urothelial cancer were the focus of an exploratory multi-omic analysis. Durable clinical benefit was defined as a progression-free survival longer than 6 months, and TCR features were additionally tested against progression-free survival and overall survival.

What the study reported, not specific to this receptor: Improved progression-free and overall survival was associated with having pretreatment peripheral blood TCR clonality below the median. Patients with durable benefit showed greater expansion of tumor-associated TCR clones in peripheral blood 3 weeks after starting treatment (n of about 20, p = 0.022). Because of the small sample size (n ≈ 31) and the many exploratory analyses performed, the results are intended to be regarded as hypothesis-generating.

V and J are truncated by 5 bases and 6 bases respectively, leaving an intervening sequence of 16 bases. From its cysteine to its phenylalanine, the CDR3 spans 14 amino acids. Just the 42-base CDR3 DNA is kept, in frame starting at base 1. According to the germline V gene, CDR1 reads MDHEN and CDR2 reads SYDVKM. Synthetic TCR analog templates were spiked into each PCR to estimate absolute template abundance from read counts. The immunoSEQ assay was used to amplify TCRbeta CDR3 regions from genomic DNA with bias-controlled V and J gene primers. Sequencing of rearranged TCRbeta segments was done at approximately 20X coverage. For the original study's pipeline: Clustering was used to correct sequencing errors, and CDR3s were annotated against IMGT so that V, D and J genes could be assigned. Downstream analyses used only productive TCRbeta rearrangements and left out out-of-frame or stop-codon sequences. To compute clonality, Shannon entropy was normalized by the log of the number of unique productive sequences and then subtracted from one. Clones differing between time points or between blood and tumor were identified using Fisher's exact test with Benjamini-Hochberg correction, with an adjusted p below 0.01 applied as the threshold. Sourced from immuneACCESS, this table was stored by TCRdb with only in-frame sequences that have V and J called. A share of the clones is absent; for the studies checked, an unresolved V gene accounts for under half, and the remainder has no known explanation. V, J and clone size were drawn from that table, and D and trimming were deduced from the DNA. The sample table contains 44,000 or so clones; only one count was recorded for approximately 82% of them. The ten most abundant clones make up around 3.1% of the sample.

The starting material was PBMCs, obtained around atezolizumab (anti-PD-L1) treatment. The receptor was isolated from an older man with urothelial cancer. Rearrangement joined TRBV28 to TRBJ1-1; the D segment could be TRBD1, given 5 matching bases. CDR3 region: CASSTRGEISEAFF. The sequence in DNA is TGTGCCAGCAGTACCCGGGGGGAAATCTCTGAAGCTTTCTTT. With the portions outside the CDR3 filled from the reference TRBV28 and TRBJ1-1 genes, the complete variable region becomes DVKVTQSSRYLVKRTGEKVFLECVQDMDHENMFWYRQDPGLGLRLIYFSYDVKMKEKGDIPEGYSVSREKKERFSLILESASTNQTSMYLCASSTRGEISEAFFGQGTRLTVV.